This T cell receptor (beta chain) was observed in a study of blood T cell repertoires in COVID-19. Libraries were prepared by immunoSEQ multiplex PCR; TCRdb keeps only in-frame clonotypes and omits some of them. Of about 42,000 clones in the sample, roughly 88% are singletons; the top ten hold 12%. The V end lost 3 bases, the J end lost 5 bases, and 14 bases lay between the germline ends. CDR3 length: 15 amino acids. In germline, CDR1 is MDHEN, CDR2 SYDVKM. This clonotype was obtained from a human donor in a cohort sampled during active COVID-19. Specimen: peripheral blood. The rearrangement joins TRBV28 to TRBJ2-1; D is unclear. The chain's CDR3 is CASSLFILTHNEQFF. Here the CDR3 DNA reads TGTGCCAGCAGTTTGTTCATTTTGACTCACAATGAGCAGTTCTTC.